Detailed here is one TCR beta chain. Its cognate antigen is unknown. Whereas donors were nominally healthy upon sampling, unrecorded immune exposures were probable. The CDR3 contains 13 residues. V was cut by 4 bases and J by 8 bases, with 12 bases left in between. Germline values: CDR1 SGHRS, CDR2 YFSETQ. The data belong to a study of cytomegalovirus exposure and HLA in healthy donors. Study-level background: Out of 350 to 400 genotyped donors, roughly 80% belonged to the Caucasian-associated ancestry cluster.

Use of 60 Vbeta and 13 Jbeta primers characterized the PCR. The protocol was immunoSEQ multiplex PCR, while the TCRdb copy is restricted to in-frame clones and leaves out a portion. The sample has 95,000 to 150,000 clones, about three quarters seen once. Study-wide results and caveats: For most TCR sequences rarity was the rule, although some public TCRs occurred in many donors.

The V call is TRBV5-1, the J call TRBJ1-4; unclear D gene. This clonotype was sampled from a middle-aged woman in good health and CMV-seropositive. Sequencing used PBMCs. CDR3 bases: TGCGCCAGCAGCCCCGAAATGAGAGAAAAACTGTTTTTT. Its protein is CASSPEMREKLFF.